This is a list of T cell receptor beta chains from one sample in a study of technical replicates of blood from several donors. Produced via immunoSEQ multiplex PCR; TCRdb's table is partial and in-frame only. Of 65,000 to 95,000 clones listed, 95% to 98% were seen once; the top ten hold approximately 0.14%. The sequenced material came from T cells isolated from PBMCs. The receptor source for this set is a human donor in good health. Each CDR3 is given with its conserved first and last residue. The D gene is left open where the match is weak. The size of a clone is reported for some rows only, either as once, few or many, or as a class for expanded clones.

cdr3_nt cdr3_aa clone_size j_call d_call v_call
TGTGCCAGCAGCTTGGAATCTACAGGGCTTACTCTCCACTTT CASSLESTGLTLHF NA TRBJ1-6 NA TRBV5-6
TGTGCCAGCAGCTTTGGCGGGGGGAACGAGCAGTACTTC CASSFGGGNEQYF NA TRBJ2-7 TRBD2 TRBV9
TGTGCCAGCAGCTCAATTCAGGCGAACACTGAAGCTTTCTTT CASSSIQANTEAFF NA TRBJ1-1 NA TRBV7-2
TGTGCCAGCAGTGGAAGGGGTTCGACTAATGAAAAACTGTTTTTT CASSGRGSTNEKLFF NA TRBJ1-4 NA TRBV6-1
TGTGCCAGCAGTCTCGGGGTGGCGGCTGGAAACACCATATATTTT CASSLGVAAGNTIYF once TRBJ1-3 NA TRBV14
TGTGCCAGCAGCTTAAGGAGACTAGCGGACAATGAGCAGTTCTTC CASSLRRLADNEQFF NA TRBJ2-1 TRBD2 TRBV7-2
TGTGCCAGCAGTTACTCGATTGGGAGTCAAGAGACCCAGTACTTC CASSYSIGSQETQYF NA TRBJ2-5 NA TRBV6-5
TGCGCCAGCAGCCAGAGCTCCTACGAGCAGTACTTC CASSQSSYEQYF NA TRBJ2-7 NA TRBV4-1
TGTGCCAGCAGCAGACTAGCGGGAGGGCGAAGCTCCTACGAGCAGTACTTC CASSRLAGGRSSYEQYF NA TRBJ2-7 TRBD2 TRBV27
TGTGCCAGCAGTGAACAGGTTATGGGGGCCCCGAACTTC CASSEQVMGAPNF NA TRBJ2-5 NA TRBV2
TGTGCCACCAGCAGGGGACAGATCAATCAGCCCCAGCATTTT CATSRGQINQPQHF NA TRBJ1-5 TRBD1 TRBV15
TGTGCCAGCAGCTCCCTGTCTGTCTCTAGCACAGATACGCAGTATTTT CASSSLSVSSTDTQYF NA TRBJ2-3 NA TRBV5-4
TGTGCCAGCAGCTCGGACAGAATCTACGAGCAGTACTTC CASSSDRIYEQYF NA TRBJ2-7 NA TRBV11-2
TGTGCCAGTCGGGTGGCCTCGGGGACCGGGGAGCTGTTTTTT CASRVASGTGELFF NA TRBJ2-2 NA TRBV19
TGTGCCAGCAGCTTGAGACAGGGGAATTCACCCCTCCACTTT CASSLRQGNSPLHF NA TRBJ1-6 TRBD1 TRBV7-9
TGTGCCAGCAGCCCGTACCCGCCCGGGACTAGTATATCCAATGAGCAGTTCTTC CASSPYPPGTSISNEQFF NA TRBJ2-1 TRBD2 TRBV7-2
TGTGCCAGCAGCTCCCAGACAGGTCTCTATGGCTACACCTTC CASSSQTGLYGYTF NA TRBJ1-2 NA TRBV5-4
TGTGCCAGCAGCCCCCGTGAATTTAGTAACACCGGGGAGCTGTTTTTT CASSPREFSNTGELFF NA TRBJ2-2 NA TRBV11-2
TGCAGCGGAATAGCCGACTACGAGCAGTACTTC CSGIADYEQYF NA TRBJ2-7 NA TRBV29-1
TGTGCCAGCAGCGTATCCCCCATGCCCCTGGGACAGGGAAACGAGCAGTACTTC CASSVSPMPLGQGNEQYF NA TRBJ2-7 TRBD1 TRBV9
TGTGCCAGCAGGCTTACAGGGGGCGCGGACTATGGCTACACCTTC CASRLTGGADYGYTF NA TRBJ1-2 TRBD1 TRBV28
TGTGCCAGCAGTGAAGCAGGTAGCGGGGCCTACGAGCAGTACTTC CASSEAGSGAYEQYF NA TRBJ2-7 TRBD2 TRBV2
TGTGCCAGCAGTCCCATCCCGACTAGCATGGAGTACTTC CASSPIPTSMEYF NA TRBJ2-7 TRBD2 TRBV27
TGCGCCAGCAGCTTGGAGGCCCAGGGCACTGAAGCTTTCTTT CASSLEAQGTEAFF NA TRBJ1-1 NA TRBV5-1
TGTGCCAGCAGTTTATGGGGGGGGAGGGAGTACGAGCAGTACTTC CASSLWGGREYEQYF once TRBJ2-7 TRBD2 TRBV28
TGTGCCAGCAGCTTATGGGAGAAGAACACTGAAGCTTTCTTT CASSLWEKNTEAFF NA TRBJ1-1 NA TRBV7-6
TGTGCCAGCAGTGGTCGCGGCGCGCGCCTGCCTTTGAACACTGAAGCTTTCTTT CASSGRGARLPLNTEAFF NA TRBJ1-1 NA TRBV6-1
TGTGCCAGCAGCTTAGTTCCAGACAATGAGCAGTTCTTC CASSLVPDNEQFF NA TRBJ2-1 NA TRBV7-8
TGTGCCAGCAGAGCTTCCGGGTTCTCGGTCAATGAGCAGTTCTTC CASRASGFSVNEQFF NA TRBJ2-1 NA TRBV7-6
TGTGCCATCATGTCCGGACAGGAGAACACCGGGGAGCTGTTTTTT CAIMSGQENTGELFF NA TRBJ2-2 TRBD1 TRBV10-3
TGTGCCAGCAGCTCTAGGACAGGGGCGTCAGATACGCAGTATTTT CASSSRTGASDTQYF NA TRBJ2-3 TRBD1 TRBV7-9
TGTGCCAGCACCTTGGGGCGGAACCCCTACGAGCAGTACTTC CASTLGRNPYEQYF NA TRBJ2-7 NA TRBV28
TGTGCCAGCAGCTTAGGTCGGCAGGGGACTAGCGGATACAATGAGCAGTTCTTC CASSLGRQGTSGYNEQFF NA TRBJ2-1 TRBD2 TRBV7-8
TGTGCCAGCAGTGAGGCAGGGGGAGGCACTGAAGCTTTCTTT CASSEAGGGTEAFF NA TRBJ1-1 TRBD1 TRBV2
TGTGCAAGCGGTCTACTAGCGGAGGCCTACGAGCAGTACTTC CASGLLAEAYEQYF NA TRBJ2-7 TRBD2 TRBV19
TGTGCCATCAGGTCGGGGGGGTCTGATGGCTACACCTTC CAIRSGGSDGYTF NA TRBJ1-2 NA TRBV10-3
TGTGCCAGTAGTATATCAGCGGGAAGCTACGAGCAGTACTTC CASSISAGSYEQYF NA TRBJ2-7 TRBD2 TRBV19
TGCAGCGTTGAAGTATGGTCAGGGTCCGGGGAGCTGTTTTTT CSVEVWSGSGELFF NA TRBJ2-2 NA TRBV29-1
TGTGCCAGCAGCTCAGGGAGGACTGAAGCTTTCTTT CASSSGRTEAFF NA TRBJ1-1 NA TRBV27
TGCGCCAGCAGCCATACAGGGGAGAACACCATATATTTT CASSHTGENTIYF NA TRBJ1-3 TRBD1 TRBV4-1
TGCGCCAGCAGTGATCTCCCGGGACAGGCCAATGAGCAGTTCTTC CASSDLPGQANEQFF NA TRBJ2-1 TRBD1 TRBV10-2